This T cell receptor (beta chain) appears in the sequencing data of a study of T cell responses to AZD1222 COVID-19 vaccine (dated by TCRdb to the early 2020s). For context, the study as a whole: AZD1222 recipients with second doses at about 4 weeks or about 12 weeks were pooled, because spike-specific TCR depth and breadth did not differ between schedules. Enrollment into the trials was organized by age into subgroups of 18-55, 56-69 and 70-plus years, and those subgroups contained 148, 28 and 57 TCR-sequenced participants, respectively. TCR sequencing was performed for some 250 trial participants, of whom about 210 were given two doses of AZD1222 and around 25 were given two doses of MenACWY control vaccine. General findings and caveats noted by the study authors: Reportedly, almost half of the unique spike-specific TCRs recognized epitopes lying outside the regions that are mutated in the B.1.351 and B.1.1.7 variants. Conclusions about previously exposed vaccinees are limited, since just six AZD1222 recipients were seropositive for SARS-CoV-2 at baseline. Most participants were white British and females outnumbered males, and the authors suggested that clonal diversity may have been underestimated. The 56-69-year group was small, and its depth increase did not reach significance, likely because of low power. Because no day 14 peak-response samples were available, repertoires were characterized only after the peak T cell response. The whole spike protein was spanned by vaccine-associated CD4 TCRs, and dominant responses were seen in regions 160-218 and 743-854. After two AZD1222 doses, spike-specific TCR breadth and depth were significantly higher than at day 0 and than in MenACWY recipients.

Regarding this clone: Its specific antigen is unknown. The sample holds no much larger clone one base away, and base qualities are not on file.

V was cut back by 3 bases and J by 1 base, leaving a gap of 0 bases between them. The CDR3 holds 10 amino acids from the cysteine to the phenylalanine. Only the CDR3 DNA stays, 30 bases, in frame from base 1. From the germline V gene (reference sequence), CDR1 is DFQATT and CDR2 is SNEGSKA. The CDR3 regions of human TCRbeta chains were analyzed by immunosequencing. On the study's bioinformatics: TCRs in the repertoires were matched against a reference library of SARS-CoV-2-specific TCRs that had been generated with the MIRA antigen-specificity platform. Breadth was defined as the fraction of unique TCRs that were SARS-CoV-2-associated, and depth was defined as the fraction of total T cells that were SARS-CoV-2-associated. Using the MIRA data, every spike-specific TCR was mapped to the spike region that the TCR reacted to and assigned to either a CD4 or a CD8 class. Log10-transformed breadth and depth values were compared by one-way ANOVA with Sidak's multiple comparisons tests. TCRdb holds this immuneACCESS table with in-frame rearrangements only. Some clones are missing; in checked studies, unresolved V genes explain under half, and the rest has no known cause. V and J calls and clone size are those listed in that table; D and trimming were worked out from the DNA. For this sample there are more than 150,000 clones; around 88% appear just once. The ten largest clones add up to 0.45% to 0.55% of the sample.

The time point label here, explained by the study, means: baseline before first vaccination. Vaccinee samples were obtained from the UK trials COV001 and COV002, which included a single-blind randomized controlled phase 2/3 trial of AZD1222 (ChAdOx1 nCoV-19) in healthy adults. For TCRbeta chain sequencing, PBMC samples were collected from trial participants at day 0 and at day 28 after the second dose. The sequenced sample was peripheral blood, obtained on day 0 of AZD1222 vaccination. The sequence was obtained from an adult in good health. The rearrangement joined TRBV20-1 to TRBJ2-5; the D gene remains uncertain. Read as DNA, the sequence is TGCAGTGCTAGCCAAGAGACCCAGTACTTC. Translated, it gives CSASQETQYF.